Only a few counts were recorded for the clone carrying this T cell receptor (beta chain). Its antigen remains unidentified. The sample comes from a study of T cells in Graves' hyperthyroidism and ophthalmopathy. This CDR3 has 13 amino acids. Trimming pared 7 bases from V and 1 base from J, leaving 10 bases between. Germline V lookup: CDR1 SGHTA, CDR2 FQGNSA. Amplification yielded TCR beta CDR3 regions, with RNA transcripts as the source. A set of HTBI primers served as the primers for a first-round RT-PCR of the TCR CDR3. TCRdb re-derived calls from the multiplex PCR reads in MiXCR, one entry per CDR3 protein. The repertoire holds 500,000 to 650,000 distinct CDR3 sequences, with 35% to 50% as singletons. Points from the study as a whole: Most clonotypes that expanded in the thyroid above 0.001 also showed up in blood. Prediction of ophthalmopathy progression came a median approximately 6.6 months pre-onset. Ophthalmopathy and stable hyperthyroidism were told apart by a 13 V-J model.

The genes are TRBV7-2 and TRBJ2-5; D may be TRBD1 or TRBD2 (5 bases each). Material for sequencing was peripheral blood or thyroid tissue (not recorded which). The TCR originated in an adult woman with Graves' disease, either hyperthyroidism or ophthalmopathy (not recorded which). The DNA for the CDR3 is TGTGCCAGCACCGGTGGGGGCCAAGAGACCCAGTACTTC. It encodes CASTGGGQETQYF.